The 21 T cell receptor beta chains presented below share a single source sample, sequenced in a study of CD8 T cells in Susac syndrome. Random hexamers served to reverse transcribe roughly 0.45 to 1 ug RNA. TCRdb reprocessed the immunoSEQ multiplex PCR reads with MiXCR, giving one entry per CDR3 protein. There are under 200,000 distinct CDR3 sequences in the sample; 90% to 95% occur only once, and about 0.1% lies in the top ten. The sequencing input was CD4+ T cells from PBMCs. All receptors derive from a human donor with Susac syndrome.

The chain combines TRBV28 with TRBJ2-7, with no clear D. Germline V gene lookup returns CDR1 MDHEN and CDR2 SYDVKM. Between the trimmed V and J ends, which lost 3 bases and 5 bases, there was a span of 11 bases. This CDR3 has 13 amino acids. CDR3 residues: CASSLTPDHEQYF. The CDR3 DNA follows: TGTGCCAGCAGTTTGACTCCCGACCACGAGCAGTACTTC.

This chain connects TRBV19 to TRBJ2-3, with a tentative D call TRBD2 (5 bases). Between the trimmed V and J ends, which lost 4 bases and 4 bases, there was a span of 9 bases. The CDR3 runs 13 residues. In germline, CDR1 is LNHDA, CDR2 SQIVND (reference sequence). The CDR3, as DNA: TGTGCCAGTAGTAGGGGAGACGCAGATACGCAGTATTTT. This codes for CASSRGDADTQYF.

This chain joins TRBV19 and TRBJ2-2; D is unclear. Germline CDR1 is LNHDA and CDR2 is SQIVND (reference sequence). The ends were cut back, 7 bases at V and 3 bases at J, with 15 bases in the middle. This CDR3 is 15 amino acids long. CDR3 coding DNA: TGTGCCAGTACCTTAGGGATTCGGGACACCGGGGAGCTGTTTTTT. This translates into CASTLGIRDTGELFF.

This chain joins TRBV20-1 and TRBJ1-2; the D gene is possibly TRBD1 (5 bases). This CDR3 is built from 13 residues. The germline gives CDR1 DFQATT, CDR2 SNEGSKA (reference sequence). V was cut by 6 bases and J by 7 bases, with 18 bases left in between. DNA of the CDR3: TGCAGTGCCAAAACCGGGGCGGATACTGGCTACACCTTC. Amino acid sequence: CSAKTGADTGYTF.

The V gene is TRBV12-5, the J gene TRBJ2-7; 10 positions agree with TRBD1. Per the germline V gene, CDR1 is LGHNT and CDR2 is FRNRAP. V lost 2 bases to trimming and J lost 7 bases; unmatched junction nucleotides: 11. The CDR3 is 16 residues long. CDR3 nucleotide sequence: TGTGCTAGTGGTTTGAACGGGGGACAGGGGATATGGGAGCAGTACTTC. As protein: CASGLNGGQGIWEQYF.

The chain is built from TRBV5-1 and TRBJ2-1; D possibly corresponds to TRBD2 (5 bases). This CDR3 has 15 residues. Trimming took 4 bases from V and 0 from J, leaving 11 bases between them. CDR1 and CDR2 from the germline V gene are SGHRS and YFSETQ. The CDR3 reads CASSLDWDSYNEQFF. CDR3 in DNA: TGCGCCAGCAGCCTGGACTGGGACTCCTACAATGAGCAGTTCTTC. The complete variable domain, with remaining parts taken from reference TRBV5-1 and TRBJ2-1, reads KAGVTQTPRYLIKTRGQQVTLSCSPISGHRSVSWYQQTPGQGLQFLFEYFSETQRNKGNFPGRFSGRQFSNSRSEMNVSTLELGDSALYLCASSLDWDSYNEQFFGPGTRLTVL.

The V gene is TRBV7-9, the J gene TRBJ2-7, with 7 bases lining up with TRBD1. The germline CDR1 and CDR2 sequences are SEHNR and FQNEAQ (reference sequence). J gave up 2 bases and V 2 bases, and 6 bases lay outside the gene matches. The CDR3 is made up of 15 amino acids. The CDR3 DNA reads TGTGCCAGCAGCTTACCTGGGACAGTAACCTACGAGCAGTACTTC. Translating it yields CASSLPGTVTYEQYF.

The chain combines TRBV11-2 with TRBJ2-1, with TRBD2 matching 14 bases. The CDR3 extends over 20 amino acids. Germline CDR1 is SGHAT and CDR2 is FQNNGV. With V trimmed by 4 bases and J by 2 bases, 13 bases remained unmatched. Here the CDR3 DNA reads TGTGCCAGCAGCTATAGAGCCGGGACTAGCGGGAGAGGGGCCTACAATGAGCAGTTCTTC. It is translated as CASSYRAGTSGRGAYNEQFF.

The chain couples TRBV5-1 to TRBJ2-7; D is undetermined. Germline V lookup: CDR1 SGHRS, CDR2 YFSETQ. CDR3 length: 15 residues. Trimming stripped 0 bases from V and 3 bases from J, with 13 bases between. The CDR3 DNA sequence: TGCGCCAGCAGCTTGGTATGGGGTGGCCTCTACGAGCAGTACTTC. Its protein product is CASSLVWGGLYEQYF.

A single count supports this clonotype. The CDR3 sequence is CASSLSAPGDGRSYEQYF. The DNA for the CDR3 is TGTGCCAGCAGCTTAAGTGCCCCCGGCGACGGAAGATCCTACGAGCAGTACTTC. The chain recombines TRBV7-9 with TRBJ2-7; D is uncertain. This CDR3 has 18 amino acids. The germline CDR1 and CDR2 sequences are SEHNR and FQNEAQ (reference sequence). V gave up 2 bases and J gave up 1 base, with 21 bases separating them. The full variable domain, completed using reference TRBV7-9 and TRBJ2-7, is DTGVSQNPRHKITKRGQNVTFRCDPISEHNRLYWYRQTLGQGPEFLTYFQNEAQLEKSRLLSDRFSAERPKGSFSTLEIQRTEQGDSAMYLCASSLSAPGDGRSYEQYFGPGTRLTVT.

V usage is TRBV6-2 or TRBV6-3 and J usage is TRBJ1-5; D not resolved. The CDR3 consists of 15 residues. V lost 4 bases to trimming and J lost 11 bases, with 21 bases between them. The germline CDR1 and CDR2 sequences are MNHEY and SVGEGT. CDR3 sequence: CASSSLAGPGVSQHF. Here the CDR3 DNA reads TGTGCCAGCAGTTCCTTAGCCGGGCCAGGTGTGTCCCAGCATTTT.

V usage is TRBV15 and J usage is TRBJ2-7, with D unclear. CDR3 size: 13 residues. Germline lookup yields CDR1 LNHNV and CDR2 YYDKDF (reference sequence). With 1 base removed from V and 4 bases from J, the gap between germline ends came to 8 bases. As DNA, the CDR3 is TGTGCCACCAGCAGAGTAGAGCGATACGAGCAGTACTTC. This encodes CATSRVERYEQYF.

The rearrangement joins TRBV9 to TRBJ1-1, with D possibly being TRBD1 (6 bases). Germline lookup yields CDR1 SGDLS and CDR2 YYNGEE. The CDR3 spans 14 residues. The germline V and J ends were trimmed by 0 bases and 4 bases, with 10 bases remaining between them. CDR3 amino acids: CASSVGGRATEAFF. CDR3 nucleotides: TGTGCCAGCAGCGTAGGGGGGCGGGCCACTGAAGCTTTCTTT.

The J gene is TRBJ2-1, the V gene TRBV11-3; TRBD2 aligns across 8 bases. V lost 5 bases, J lost 7 bases, and 13 bases stayed unmatched. Germline lookup yields CDR1 SGHNT and CDR2 YENEEA. The CDR3 spans 16 residues. The CDR3 DNA sequence: TGTGCCAGCAGCCCCCGATCTCAAGCGGGAGCGAATGAGCAGTTCTTC. It yields the protein CASSPRSQAGANEQFF.

This clonotype appeared a single time. The V and J genes are TRBV9 and TRBJ2-3, with TRBD1 identical over 11 bases. V shed 2 bases and J 3 bases; nucleotides not matched to a gene: 5. The germline V gene encodes CDR1 SGDLS and CDR2 YYNGEE. This CDR3 has 16 residues. CDR3 bases: TGTGCCAGCAGCGTGTCGGGACAGGGGGGAACAGATACGCAGTATTTT. Protein: CASSVSGQGGTDTQYF.

The chain combines TRBV20-1 with TRBJ2-1; 14 bases map to TRBD2. The V gene's germline CDR1 is DFQATT and CDR2 SNEGSKA (reference sequence). The length of the CDR3 is 18 residues. After removal of 6 bases from V and 7 bases from J, the junction contained 17 bases not matched to a gene. As DNA, the CDR3 is TGCAGTGCCCCTGACCTAGGGACTAGCGGGAGAGGCGGAAATGAGCAGTTCTTC. The encoded protein is CSAPDLGTSGRGGNEQFF.

The chain links TRBV5-1 to TRBJ1-1; TRBD1 matches at 7 bases. Germline lookup yields CDR1 SGHRS and CDR2 YFSETQ. The CDR3 contains 14 residues. V dropped 7 bases and J dropped 5; count of bases not matched to a gene: 11. In nucleotides, the CDR3 is TGCGCCAGCCGCGAAGGGGGCTTGGGAACTGAAGCTTTCTTT. Protein sequence: CASREGGLGTEAFF.

The genes are TRBV5-4 and TRBJ2-7; D unresolved. Germline CDR1 reads SGHNT; CDR2 reads YYREEE (reference sequence). Trimming stripped 0 bases from V and 12 bases from J, with 16 bases between. CDR3 length: 13 amino acids. The CDR3 DNA reads as TGTGCCAGCAGCTTGGCCGGAATAAGCCAGCCGTACTTC. It yields the protein CASSLAGISQPYF.

The gene calls are TRBV6-6 and TRBJ1-2; D possibly corresponds to TRBD1 (6 bases). The CDR3 sequence is 13 residues long. Trimming removed 7 bases at V and 8 bases at J, with 17 bases between. The V gene's germline CDR1 is MNHNY and CDR2 SVGAGI (reference sequence). The CDR3 reads CASTYAGANGYTF. In DNA form, the CDR3 reads TGTGCCAGCACCTACGCGGGGGCTAACGGCTACACCTTC.

The chain links TRBV5-1 to TRBJ1-1, with D hard to call. V lost 4 bases to trimming and J lost 0 bases, with 16 bases between them. This CDR3 is built from 16 residues. The germline gives CDR1 SGHRS, CDR2 YFSETQ. Written as DNA, the CDR3 is TGCGCCAGCAGCCCCGGGCCCAGCTACATGAACACTGAAGCTTTCTTT. It is translated as CASSPGPSYMNTEAFF.

V gene TRBV9 combines with J gene TRBJ1-1, with D possibly TRBD1 on 6 matching bases. The CDR3 runs to 14 residues. Trimming took 5 bases from V and 3 from J, leaving 14 bases between them. Per germline, CDR1 SGDLS and CDR2 YYNGEE. The CDR3 DNA reads as TGTGCCAGCAGTATAGGGGGTGGGGACACTGAAGCTTTCTTT. Translated: CASSIGGGDTEAFF.